The rows below give T cell receptor beta chains drawn from one sample of a study of post-analysis software for immune sequencing data. TCRdb called the PCR reads again in MiXCR, with one record for every CDR3 protein. The sample shows hundreds of thousands of distinct CDR3 sequences, roughly 27% of them seen only once. The specimen was blood. The receptor source for this set is a girl under 18 with multiple sclerosis. Each CDR3 is given with its conserved first and last residue. D genes are given only for firm matches. The size of a clone is reported for some rows only, either as once, few or many, or as a class for expanded clones.

- TRBJ2-1 TRBV20-1 - TGCAGTGCTAGAGAGGTGGGGAATGAGCAGTTCTTC CSAREVGNEQFF
- TRBJ1-5 TRBV20-1 - TGCAGTGCTAGGGTCGGCGGCAGGCGGCAGCCCCAGCATTTT CSARVGGRRQPQHF
few TRBJ2-7 TRBV20-1 TRBD1 TGCAGTGCTAGAAGGGGTGCGGGACAGGCCTTATATTACGAGCAGTACTTC CSARRGAGQALYYEQYF
few TRBJ1-5 TRBV20-1 - TGCAGTGCAAAACAGGGTAGGGATCAGCCCCAGCATTTT CSAKQGRDQPQHF
many TRBJ2-7 TRBV7-2 - TGTGCCAGCAGCTTGGAGGTCGGGGAGCAGTACTTC CASSLEVGEQYF
once TRBJ2-1 TRBV20-1 - TGCAGTGCTACCATCTACAATGAGCAGTTCTTC CSATIYNEQFF
few TRBJ2-3 TRBV7-2 - TGTGCCAGCAGCAACCCCTGGGCTAGCGAGTATTTT CASSNPWASEYF
few TRBJ1-5 TRBV9 TRBD1 TGTGCCAGCAGCGTCCTCCCGGACAGGGCGGAGAATCAGCCCCAGCATTTT CASSVLPDRAENQPQHF
few TRBJ2-7 TRBV12-3/TRBV12-4 TRBD2 TGTGCCAGCAGCTTCGGGCGGGGGGGACAGTACTTC CASSFGRGGQYF
- TRBJ1-1 TRBV5-1 - TGCGCCAGCAGCTCCCTTGGGGGGGCGAACACTGAAGCTTTCTTT CASSSLGGANTEAFF
few TRBJ1-2 TRBV7-9 - TGTGCCAGCAGCGCGACGGGAGGCTACACCTTC CASSATGGYTF
few TRBJ2-1 TRBV24-1 TRBD1 TGTGCCACCAGGGGATTGGGACAGAGCTCCTACAATGAGCAGTTCTTC CATRGLGQSSYNEQFF
few TRBJ2-7 TRBV10-2 - TGCGCCAGCAGTGTCGGCGGACTAACCTACGAGCAGTACTTC CASSVGGLTYEQYF
- TRBJ2-7 TRBV21-1 - TGTGCCAGCAGCAAAGCGCTCCGGGGGCTGTACGAGCAGTACTTC CASSKALRGLYEQYF
- TRBJ2-7 TRBV29-1 TRBD2 TGCAGCGTTGAGGGGCGGGAGTACGAGCAGTACTTC CSVEGREYEQYF
many TRBJ2-5 TRBV5-5 - TGTGCCAGCAGCTTAGTTCTCCAGGGGGAGACCCAGTACTTC CASSLVLQGETQYF
- TRBJ2-3 TRBV14 - TGTGCCAGCAGCCCGTTACGCACAGGGATTTTCACAGATACGCAGTATTTT CASSPLRTGIFTDTQYF
many TRBJ2-7 TRBV29-1 TRBD2 TGCAGCGTTATCCTTGGACTAGCGCCCTACGAGCAGTACTTC CSVILGLAPYEQYF
few TRBJ2-1 TRBV20-1 - TGCAGTACTAGAGATGAAGCGTTGGAGTTCTTC CSTRDEALEFF
few TRBJ1-2 TRBV29-1 TRBD1 TGCACCTTATCCGGGACAGGGGATCGGCTTGATGGCTACACCTTC CTLSGTGDRLDGYTF
- TRBJ1-2 TRBV28 - TGTGCCAGCATCAGACCGGACGGCCTGTTGGGCTACACCTTC CASIRPDGLLGYTF
- TRBJ2-3 TRBV7-9 - TGTGCCAGCAGCCTGGGACGGTTCACTAGCACAGATACGCAGTATTTT CASSLGRFTSTDTQYF
few TRBJ1-2 TRBV29-1 - TGCAGCGTCCACCGCCAAGGAGGTCCAGCTAACTATGGCTACACCTTC CSVHRQGGPANYGYTF
many TRBJ2-1 TRBV29-1 - TGCAGCGTTGAAGTGGGGGGCAATGAGCAGTTCTTC CSVEVGGNEQFF
- TRBJ1-4 TRBV12-3/TRBV12-4 - TGTGCCAGCAGTTTAGGTGGACGGGGGAAACTGTTTTTT CASSLGGRGKLFF
once TRBJ1-5 TRBV29-1 TRBD1 TGCAGCGTAGCAAGGGACAGGGAGGATCAGCCCCAGCATTTT CSVARDREDQPQHF
- TRBJ2-3 TRBV10-3 TRBD1 TGTGCCATCGGGAGGGGGACAGGGATGTCAGATACGCAGTATTTT CAIGRGTGMSDTQYF
few TRBJ2-6 TRBV7-2 - TGTGCCAGCAGCTTAAGCCCGGGGGGGGCCAACGTCCTGACTTTC CASSLSPGGANVLTF
- TRBJ2-7 TRBV29-1 TRBD1 TGCAGCGTTGAAATAACAGGGGGAGCCTACGAGCAGTACTTC CSVEITGGAYEQYF
- TRBJ2-1 TRBV20-1 TRBD1 TGCAGTGCCAATGGACAGGTATACAATGAGCAGTTCTTC CSANGQVYNEQFF
- TRBJ1-2 TRBV20-1 TRBD1 TGCAGTGCTAGAGACGGATGGACAGGGGGTGGCTACACCTTC CSARDGWTGGGYTF
few TRBJ1-5 TRBV12-3/TRBV12-4 - TGTGCCAGCAGTCGTGACCTGAATCAGCCCCAGCATTTT CASSRDLNQPQHF
few TRBJ2-7 TRBV11-2 - TGTGCCAGCAGCTTAGAACGATCAGGGACGGGATACGAGCAGTACTTC CASSLERSGTGYEQYF
few TRBJ1-6 TRBV25-1 - TGTGCCAGCAGTGAAACCTGGGGTAATTCACCCCTCCACTTT CASSETWGNSPLHF
- TRBJ2-6 TRBV7-2 TRBD1 TGTGCCAGCAGCGGGCCGGGACAGGAGTATTCTGGGGCCAACGTCCTGACTTTC CASSGPGQEYSGANVLTF
many TRBJ2-7 TRBV29-1 - TGCAGCGTTGAAGGAGCGGGCCCACGCGAGCAGTACTTC CSVEGAGPREQYF
few TRBJ2-1 TRBV5-1 TRBD2 TGCGCCAGCAGCTTGGCCGTCGCTAGCGGGATCGGAAATGAGCAGTTCTTC CASSLAVASGIGNEQFF
- TRBJ1-5 TRBV18 - TGTGCCAGCTCACCACAGGCCCCAGGAGGCAATCAGCCCCAGCATTTT CASSPQAPGGNQPQHF
- TRBJ2-2 TRBV6-5 - TGTGCCAGCAGTAGAAGTGCCGGGGAGCTGTTTTTT CASSRSAGELFF
few TRBJ2-1 TRBV13 - TGTGCCAGCAGCTTGGGCCTCAGCAACAATGAGCAGTTCTTC CASSLGLSNNEQFF
- TRBJ2-3 TRBV11-2 - TGTGCCAGCAGCCCGTGGGACCTCACAGATACGCAGTATTTT CASSPWDLTDTQYF
few TRBJ2-1 TRBV5-4 TRBD2 TGTGCCAGCAGACACGGACTAGAGTACAATGAGCAGTTCTTC CASRHGLEYNEQFF
few TRBJ2-5 TRBV7-2 - TGTGCCAGCAGCCCACAGTGGGGTTACCAAGAGACCCAGTACTTC CASSPQWGYQETQYF
- TRBJ1-5 TRBV6-1 - TGTGCCAGCGGGGATCGATATAGCAATCAGCCCCAGCATTTT CASGDRYSNQPQHF
few TRBJ2-7 TRBV10-3 - TGTGCCATCAGCGGCACAGGGTCCTACGAGCAGTACTTC CAISGTGSYEQYF